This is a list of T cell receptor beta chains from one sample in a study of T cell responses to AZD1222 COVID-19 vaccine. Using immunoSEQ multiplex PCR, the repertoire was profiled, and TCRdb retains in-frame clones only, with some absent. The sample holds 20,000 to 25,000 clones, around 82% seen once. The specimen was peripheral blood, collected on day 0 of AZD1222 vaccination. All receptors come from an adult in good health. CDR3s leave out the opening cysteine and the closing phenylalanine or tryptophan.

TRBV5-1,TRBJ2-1,ASSRTSGVNNEQF
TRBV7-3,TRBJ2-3,ASSLDGGRTDTQY
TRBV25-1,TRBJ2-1,ASSDSPNNEQF
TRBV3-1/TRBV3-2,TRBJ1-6,ASSQSRGTYNSPLH
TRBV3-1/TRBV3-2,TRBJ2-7,ASSPLRTGGDEQY
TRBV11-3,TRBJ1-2,ASSLDGGVVGYT
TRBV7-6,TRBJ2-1,ASSPLRTGDYNEQF
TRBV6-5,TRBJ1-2,ASRRTGQLNYGYT
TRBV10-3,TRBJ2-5,ATGKETQY
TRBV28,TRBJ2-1,ASKTGLAGVTYNEQF
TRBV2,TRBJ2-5,ASSLQGIVTQY
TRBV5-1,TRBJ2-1,ASSWTSGDLNEQF
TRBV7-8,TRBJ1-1,ASSLETGGFLMNTEAF
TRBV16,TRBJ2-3,ASSPLPNTQY
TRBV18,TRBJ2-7,ASSPREEQY
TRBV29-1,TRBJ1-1,SAGEAF
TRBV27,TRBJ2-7,ASSLGRFYEQY
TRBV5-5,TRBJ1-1,ASSLRAEAF
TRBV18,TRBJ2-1,ASSPKRGGSGYNEQF
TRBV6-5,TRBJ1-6,ASREDRVSPLH
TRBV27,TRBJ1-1,ASSFVQGDTEAF
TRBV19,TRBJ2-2,ASTRQGGTGELF
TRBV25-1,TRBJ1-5,ASSLTGSFQPQH
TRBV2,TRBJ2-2,ASSPSGVANTGELF
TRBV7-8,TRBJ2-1,ASSLRASESSYNEQF
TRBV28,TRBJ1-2,ASSLTPGQVYGYT